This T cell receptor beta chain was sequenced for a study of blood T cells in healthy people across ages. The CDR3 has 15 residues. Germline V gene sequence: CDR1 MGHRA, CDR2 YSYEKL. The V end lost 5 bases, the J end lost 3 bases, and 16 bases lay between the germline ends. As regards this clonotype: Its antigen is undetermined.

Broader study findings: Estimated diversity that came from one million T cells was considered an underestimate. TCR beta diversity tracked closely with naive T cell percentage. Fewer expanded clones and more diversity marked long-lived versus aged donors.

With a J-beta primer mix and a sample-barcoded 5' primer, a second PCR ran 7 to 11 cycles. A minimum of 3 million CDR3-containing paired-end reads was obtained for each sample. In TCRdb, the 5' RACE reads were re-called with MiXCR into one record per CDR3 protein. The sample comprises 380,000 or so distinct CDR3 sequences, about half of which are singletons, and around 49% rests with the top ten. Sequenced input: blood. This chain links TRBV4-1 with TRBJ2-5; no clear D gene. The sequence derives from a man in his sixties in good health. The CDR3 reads CASSRQGLVEETQYF. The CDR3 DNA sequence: TGCGCCAGCAGCAGGCAAGGATTGGTAGAAGAGACCCAGTACTTC.